This record concerns one T cell receptor beta chain sequence. V shed 3 bases, J shed 5 bases, and the junction held 6 bases outside the gene matches. This CDR3 contains 14 residues. Amplified regions were TCR beta CDR3 sequences from RNA transcripts. First-round RT-PCR targeting the TCR CDR3 was performed with the HTBI primer set. One entry per CDR3 protein, called by TCRdb with MiXCR from the multiplex PCR reads. The table shows 500,000 to 750,000 distinct CDR3 sequences, with about 43% occurring only once. This specimen comes from a study of T cells in Graves' hyperthyroidism and ophthalmopathy. The sequencing input was peripheral blood or thyroid tissue (not recorded which). The clonotype was recovered from a woman between 18 and 29 years old with Graves' hyperthyroidism. The chain carries TRBV12-3 or TRBV12-4 and TRBJ1-2; 7 bases line up with TRBD1. CDR3 in amino acids: CASSFRGGWYGYTF. The CDR3 DNA sequence: TGTGCCAGCAGTTTCAGAGGGGGCTGGTATGGCTACACCTTC.